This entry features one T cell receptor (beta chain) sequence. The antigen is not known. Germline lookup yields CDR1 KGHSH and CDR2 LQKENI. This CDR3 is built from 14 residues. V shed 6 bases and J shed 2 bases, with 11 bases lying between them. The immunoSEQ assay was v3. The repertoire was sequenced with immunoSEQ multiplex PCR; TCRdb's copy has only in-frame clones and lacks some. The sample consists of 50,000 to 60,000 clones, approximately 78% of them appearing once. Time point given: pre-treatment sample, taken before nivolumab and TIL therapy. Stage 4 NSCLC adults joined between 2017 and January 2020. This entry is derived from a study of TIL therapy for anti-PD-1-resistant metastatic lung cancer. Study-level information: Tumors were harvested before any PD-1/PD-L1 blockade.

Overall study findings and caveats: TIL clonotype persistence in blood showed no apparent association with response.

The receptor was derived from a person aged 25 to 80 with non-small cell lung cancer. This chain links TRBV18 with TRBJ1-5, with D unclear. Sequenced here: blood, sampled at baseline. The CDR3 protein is CASSLWDGNQPQHF. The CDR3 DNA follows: TGTGCCAGCTCCCTCTGGGATGGCAATCAGCCCCAGCATTTT.